This T cell receptor beta chain was recorded in a study of immune evolution from preneoplasia to lung adenocarcinoma. Background on the study: HLA loss of heterozygosity: over 5.5% AIS, around 16% MIA, around 35% ADC, none AAH. Overall study findings and caveats: Top clone frequencies peaked in normal lung, apparently declining through invasive adenocarcinoma. KRAS-mutant nodules had the highest T cell clonality.

Sequencing used immunoSEQ multiplex PCR; TCRdb keeps in-frame clones, though not all of them. The sample holds 35,000 to 40,000 clones, roughly 71% seen once. A remark on this clone: Antigen specificity is unknown.

This clonotype was sampled from a person between 55 and 69 years old with lung adenocarcinoma. Input material: FFPE invasive lung adenocarcinoma tissue.

Here the CDR3 DNA reads TGTGCCAGCACCCGGAGGACCGTCACAGATACGCAGTATTTT. It translates to CASTRRTVTDTQYF. This chain joins TRBV28 and TRBJ2-3; a possible D gene is TRBD2 (5 bases). The V gene's germline CDR1 is MDHEN and CDR2 SYDVKM. The germline V and J ends were trimmed by 7 bases and 2 bases, with 13 bases remaining between them. The CDR3 runs 14 residues.